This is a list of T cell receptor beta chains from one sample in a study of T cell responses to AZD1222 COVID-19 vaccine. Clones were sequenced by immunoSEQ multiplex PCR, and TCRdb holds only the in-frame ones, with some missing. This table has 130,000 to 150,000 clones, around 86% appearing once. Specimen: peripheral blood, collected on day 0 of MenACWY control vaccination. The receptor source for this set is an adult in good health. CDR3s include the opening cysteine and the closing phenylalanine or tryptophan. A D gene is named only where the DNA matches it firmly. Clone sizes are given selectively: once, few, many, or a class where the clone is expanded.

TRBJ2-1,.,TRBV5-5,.,TGTGCCAGCAGCTTAAGAACTAATGAGCAGTTCTTC,CASSLRTNEQFF
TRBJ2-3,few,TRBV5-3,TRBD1,TGTGCCAGAAGCTACACCGGGACAGGACCAGATACGCAGTATTTT,CARSYTGTGPDTQYF
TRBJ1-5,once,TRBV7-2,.,TGTGCCAGCAGCTCCTACAATCAGCCCCAGCATTTT,CASSSYNQPQHF
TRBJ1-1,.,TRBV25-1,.,TGTGCCAGCAGTGAACTGGGAGAAGCTTTCTTT,CASSELGEAFF
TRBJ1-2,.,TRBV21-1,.,TGTGCCAGCAGCACACAATTGACAGGGCAAGCCTATGGCTACACCTTC,CASSTQLTGQAYGYTF
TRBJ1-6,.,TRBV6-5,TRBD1,TGTGCCAGCAGTTACCGGGGGCAGGGGGAGAATTCACCCCTCCACTTT,CASSYRGQGENSPLHF
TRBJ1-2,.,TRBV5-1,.,TGCGCCAGCAGCTTGGGGGACCCCTCTTATGGCTACACCTTC,CASSLGDPSYGYTF
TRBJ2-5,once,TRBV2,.,TGTGCCAGCAGCGAGGGGTGGCAGGGAGAGACCCAGTACTTC,CASSEGWQGETQYF
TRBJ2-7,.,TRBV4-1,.,TGCGCCAGCAGCCAAGATCGGGCGAGGTACGAGCAGTACTTC,CASSQDRARYEQYF
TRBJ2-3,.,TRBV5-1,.,TGCGCCAGCAGCTTGGAGGGAGATACGCAGTATTTT,CASSLEGDTQYF
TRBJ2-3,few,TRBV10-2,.,TGCGCCAGCAGTGAGAATGGGGGTCCCCCAGATACGCAGTATTTT,CASSENGGPPDTQYF
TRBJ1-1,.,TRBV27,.,TGTGCCAGCAGTCCTGGACAGCGGTCCCTCCTCGAAGCTTTCTTT,CASSPGQRSLLEAFF
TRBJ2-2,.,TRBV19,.,TGTGCCAGTAGAACAGGGTTTAGGGCCGGGGAGCTGTTTTTT,CASRTGFRAGELFF
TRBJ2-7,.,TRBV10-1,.,TGCGCCAGCAGTGAGTCGACGGCCAGCTACGAGCAGTACTTC,CASSESTASYEQYF
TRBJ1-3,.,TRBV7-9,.,TGTGCCAGCAGTGGGGATGGGTCCGGAAACACCATATATTTT,CASSGDGSGNTIYF
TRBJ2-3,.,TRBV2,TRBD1,TGTGCCAGCAGGCAAACCTCAGGGGGCCTGGCAGATACGCAGTATTTT,CASRQTSGGLADTQYF
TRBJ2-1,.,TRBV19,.,TGTGCCAGTAGTATTGAGGGCGATGAGCAGTTCTTC,CASSIEGDEQFF
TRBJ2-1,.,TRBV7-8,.,TGTGCCAGCAGCTTAGAACGCGGGGTATGGATCTACAATGAGCAGTTCTTC,CASSLERGVWIYNEQFF
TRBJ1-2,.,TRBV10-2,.,TGCGCCAGCAGTGAAAGGGGAAAGGGCTATGGCTACACCTTC,CASSERGKGYGYTF
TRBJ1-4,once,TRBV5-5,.,TGTGCCAGCAGCTTGGTCCGAGGACAGAATGAAAAACTGTTTTTT,CASSLVRGQNEKLFF
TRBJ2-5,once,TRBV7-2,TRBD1,TGTGCCAGCAGCCGCAACAGGGGGCAAGAGACCCAGTACTTC,CASSRNRGQETQYF
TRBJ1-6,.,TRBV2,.,TGTGCCAGCATAACAGCCGATTCACCCCTCCACTTT,CASITADSPLHF
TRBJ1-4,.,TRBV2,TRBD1,TGTGCCAGCACACGATCGGGAGGGGGCCTTAGTAATGAAAAACTGTTTTTT,CASTRSGGGLSNEKLFF
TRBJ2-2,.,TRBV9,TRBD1,TGTGCCAGCAGCGTAGGGACAGGGATGACCGGGGAGCTGTTTTTT,CASSVGTGMTGELFF
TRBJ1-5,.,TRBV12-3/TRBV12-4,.,TGTGCCAGCAGTTACAGTAGCAATCAGCCCCAGCATTTT,CASSYSSNQPQHF
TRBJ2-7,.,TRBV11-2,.,TGTGCCAGCAGCTTAAGACGGGACGGAGAGCAGTACTTC,CASSLRRDGEQYF
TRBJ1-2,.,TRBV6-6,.,TGTGCCAGCAGTTACCTCGGGAGGGTGGATGGCTACACCTTC,CASSYLGRVDGYTF
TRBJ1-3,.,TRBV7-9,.,TGTGCCAGCAGCCCGACAGCACACCTCTCTGGAAACACCATATATTTT,CASSPTAHLSGNTIYF
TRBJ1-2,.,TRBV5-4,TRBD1,TGTGCCAGCAGCGGGGTGGGACAGTCAAACTATGGCTACACCTTC,CASSGVGQSNYGYTF
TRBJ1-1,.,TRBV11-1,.,TGTGCCAGCAGCGATCGGCCAGGGAGAGACACTGAAGCTTTCTTT,CASSDRPGRDTEAFF
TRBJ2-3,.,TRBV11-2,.,TGTGCCAGCAGCCCAGTTGCACCGCGGGCCAGAGATACGCAGTATTTT,CASSPVAPRARDTQYF
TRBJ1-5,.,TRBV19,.,TGTGCCAGTAGTTTACAGTATCAGCCCCAGCATTTT,CASSLQYQPQHF
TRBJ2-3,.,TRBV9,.,TGTGCCAGCAGCGTAGGGGTAGGGATCACAGATACGCAGTATTTT,CASSVGVGITDTQYF
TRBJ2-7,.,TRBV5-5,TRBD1,TGTGCCAGCAGCTTCCCCACCGGGACAGGGAGCCCTAAGCAGTACTTC,CASSFPTGTGSPKQYF
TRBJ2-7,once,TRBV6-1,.,TGTGCCAGCAGTGAGTTTGGGGGGCGCTACGAGCAGTACTTC,CASSEFGGRYEQYF
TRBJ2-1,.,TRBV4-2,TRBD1,TGTGCCAGCAGCCAAGGACAGGGGGCCCTTAATGAGCAGTTCTTC,CASSQGQGALNEQFF
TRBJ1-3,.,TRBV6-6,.,TGTGCCAGCACTCAAGCGGAAGGGGGGAGATACACCATATATTTT,CASTQAEGGRYTIYF
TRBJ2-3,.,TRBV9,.,TGTGCCAGCAGCCCCCGGGGCACGGGGCTTCGCACAGATACGCAGTATTTT,CASSPRGTGLRTDTQYF
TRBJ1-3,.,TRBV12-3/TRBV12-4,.,TGTGCCAGCAGTCTCCGGACAGCTTCTCACAAATATTTT,CASSLRTASHKYF
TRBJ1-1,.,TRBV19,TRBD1,TGTGCCAGTAGTATAGGGACAGGGGGCACTGAAGCTTTCTTT,CASSIGTGGTEAFF
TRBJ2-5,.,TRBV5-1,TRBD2,TGCGCCAGCAGCTTGGGAGGCGGGGGTTTGGAGACCCAGTACTTC,CASSLGGGGLETQYF
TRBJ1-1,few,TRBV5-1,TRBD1,TGCGCCACCGACAGGGTGGGGACTTCGAACACTGAAGCTTTCTTT,CATDRVGTSNTEAFF
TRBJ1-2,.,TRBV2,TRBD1,TGTGCCAGCAGTGTCCAGGGGGTTGGCTACACCTTC,CASSVQGVGYTF
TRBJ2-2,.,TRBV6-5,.,TGTGCCAGCAGGAGGACGGGGGTTCCCGGGGAGCTGTTTTTT,CASRRTGVPGELFF
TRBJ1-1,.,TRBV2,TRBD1,TGTGCCAGGGGACAGGTGAACACTGAAGCTTTCTTT,CARGQVNTEAFF
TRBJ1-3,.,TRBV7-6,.,TGTGCCAGCAGCCAAAATACCCCTGGAAACACCATATATTTT,CASSQNTPGNTIYF
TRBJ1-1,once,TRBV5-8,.,TGTGCCAGCACCCGGGAAGCTTTCTTT,CASTREAFF
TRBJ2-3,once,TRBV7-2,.,TGTGCCAGCGCTTTGGGGGGCGCAGATACGCAGTATTTT,CASALGGADTQYF
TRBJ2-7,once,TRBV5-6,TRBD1,TGTGCCAGCAGCCACTTCGGGACAGGGAGGGACTACGAGCAGTACTTC,CASSHFGTGRDYEQYF
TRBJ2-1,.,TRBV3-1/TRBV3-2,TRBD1,TGTGCCAGCAGCCCGTGGACAGGGGGCGGCGTCCCCTACAATGAGCAGTTCTTC,CASSPWTGGGVPYNEQFF
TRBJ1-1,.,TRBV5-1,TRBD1,TGCGCCAGCAGCATTCAGGGGGGAACGGTTGAAGCTTTCTTT,CASSIQGGTVEAFF
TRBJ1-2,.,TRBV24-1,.,TGTGCCACCAGTGATCCGGGACGAGAAGACGGCTACACCTTC,CATSDPGREDGYTF
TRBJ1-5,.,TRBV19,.,TGTGCCAGTTCCAGGCTCAATCAGCCCCAGCATTTT,CASSRLNQPQHF
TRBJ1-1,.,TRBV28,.,TGTGCCAGCAGTGACCCTCTCCGGGGCACTGAAGCTTTCTTT,CASSDPLRGTEAFF
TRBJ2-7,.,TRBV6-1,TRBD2,TGTGCCAGCAGTGAAGGGGGAGGGCTCTCCTACGAGCAGTACTTC,CASSEGGGLSYEQYF
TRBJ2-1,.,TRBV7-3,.,TGTGCCAGCAGCCAAGAAGCGAGTTCCTACAATGAGCAGTTCTTC,CASSQEASSYNEQFF
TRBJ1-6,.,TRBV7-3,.,TGTGCCAGCAGCCCTTCCCATAATTCACCCCTCCACTTT,CASSPSHNSPLHF
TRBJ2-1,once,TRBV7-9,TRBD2,TGTGCCAGCAGGCGAGCGGGGGATGAGCAGTTCTTC,CASRRAGDEQFF
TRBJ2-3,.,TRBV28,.,TGTGCCAGCAGTTTAGGTCAAACAGATACGCAGTATTTT,CASSLGQTDTQYF